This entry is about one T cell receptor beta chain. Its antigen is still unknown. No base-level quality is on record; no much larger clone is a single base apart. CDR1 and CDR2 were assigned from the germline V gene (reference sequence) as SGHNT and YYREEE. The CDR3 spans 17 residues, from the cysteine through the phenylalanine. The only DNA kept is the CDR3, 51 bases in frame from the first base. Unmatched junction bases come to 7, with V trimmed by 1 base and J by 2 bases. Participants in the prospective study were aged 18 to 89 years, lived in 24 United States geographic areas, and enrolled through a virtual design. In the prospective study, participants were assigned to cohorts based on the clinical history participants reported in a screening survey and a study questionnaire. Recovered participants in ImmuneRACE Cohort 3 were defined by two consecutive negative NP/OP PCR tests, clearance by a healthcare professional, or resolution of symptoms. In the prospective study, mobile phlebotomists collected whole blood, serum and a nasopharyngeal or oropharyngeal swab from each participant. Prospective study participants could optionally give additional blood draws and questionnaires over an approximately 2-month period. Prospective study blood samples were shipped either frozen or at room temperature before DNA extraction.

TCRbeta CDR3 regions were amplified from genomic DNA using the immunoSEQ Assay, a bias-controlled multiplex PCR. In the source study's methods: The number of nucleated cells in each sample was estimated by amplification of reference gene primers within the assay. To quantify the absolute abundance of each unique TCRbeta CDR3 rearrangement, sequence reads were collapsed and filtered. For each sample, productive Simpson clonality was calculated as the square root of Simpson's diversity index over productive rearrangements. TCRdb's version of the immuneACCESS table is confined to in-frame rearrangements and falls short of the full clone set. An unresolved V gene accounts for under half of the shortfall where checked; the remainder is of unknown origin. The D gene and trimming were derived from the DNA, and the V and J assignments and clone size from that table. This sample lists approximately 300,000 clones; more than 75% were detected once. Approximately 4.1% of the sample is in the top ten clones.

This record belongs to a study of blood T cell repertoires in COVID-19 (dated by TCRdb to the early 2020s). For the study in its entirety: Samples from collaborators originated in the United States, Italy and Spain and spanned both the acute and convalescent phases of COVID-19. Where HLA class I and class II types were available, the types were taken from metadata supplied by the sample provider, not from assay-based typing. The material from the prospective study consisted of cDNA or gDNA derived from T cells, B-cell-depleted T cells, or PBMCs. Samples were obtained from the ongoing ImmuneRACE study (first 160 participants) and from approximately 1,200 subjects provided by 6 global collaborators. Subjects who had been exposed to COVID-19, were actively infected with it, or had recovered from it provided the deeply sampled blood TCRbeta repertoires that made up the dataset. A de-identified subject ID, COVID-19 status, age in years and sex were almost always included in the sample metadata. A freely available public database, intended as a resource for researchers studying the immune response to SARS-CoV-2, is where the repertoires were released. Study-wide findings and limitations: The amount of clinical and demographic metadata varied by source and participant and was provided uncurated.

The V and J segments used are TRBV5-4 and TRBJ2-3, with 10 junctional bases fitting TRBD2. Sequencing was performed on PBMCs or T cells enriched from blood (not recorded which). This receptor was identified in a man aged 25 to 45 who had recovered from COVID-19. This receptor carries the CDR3 CASSLSKLAGNTDTQYF. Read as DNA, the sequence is TGTGCCAGCAGCTTGTCCAAACTAGCGGGAAACACAGATACGCAGTATTTT.